Described below is a single T cell receptor (beta chain) sequence and its context. These data are taken from a study of human T cells and chemical hapten exposure. Looking at the study overall: On 2 cm by 2 cm of upper inner arm skin, sensitization was performed with 2% DPC. The cohort included alopecia areata under or over 50% scalp, totalis and universalis.

This CDR3 comprises 16 residues. Germline V lookup: CDR1 MNHEY, CDR2 SVGAGI. With 4 bases clipped from V and 4 bases from J, the junction kept 7 bases outside the gene matches. Time point here: pre-sensitization, week 0. Treatment reported: therapeutic diphenylcyclopropenone sensitization with weekly scalp DPC. Alopecia patients, 18 to 70 years old and DPC-suitable, served as donors. The study's library attached unique molecular identifiers to single cDNA molecules. MiXCR, applied by TCRdb to the RACE reads, yields one record per CDR3 protein. Among some 330,000 distinct CDR3 sequences listed, roughly 6% were seen once.

This specimen was whole blood, taken in connection with sensitization to the hapten diphenylcyclopropenone (DPC). This receptor was obtained from a woman younger than 35 with alopecia areata. Some clones in this sample may be carry-over from other donors' samples. The chain links TRBV6-5 to TRBJ2-2; 9 nucleotides align to TRBD1. CDR3 amino acids: CASSSWTGVLTGELFF. The CDR3 nucleotides read TGTGCCAGCAGTTCCTGGACAGGGGTGCTCACCGGGGAGCTGTTTTTT.